This T cell receptor (beta chain) was recovered during a study of T-cell memory formation after mild COVID-19. One entry per CDR3 protein, called by TCRdb with MiXCR from the 5' RACE reads. This table holds roughly 620,000 distinct CDR3 sequences, about 20% found once. Germline CDR1 reads SGHRS; CDR2 reads YFSETQ. The CDR3 consists of 15 residues. V was clipped by 0 bases and J by 7 bases, with 16 bases between them. Ten or more counts support this clonotype. This sequence originates from an adult woman who had mild COVID-19 (a few samples of this study predate the infection). Cell type and time point are not known. The chain couples TRBV5-1 to TRBJ2-5, with D perhaps matching TRBD2 (6 bases). The source material was PBMCs or a T cell subset sorted from them (not recorded which). CDR3: CASSLDGSELGTQYF. CDR3 nucleotides: TGCGCCAGCAGCTTGGACGGGAGCGAGTTGGGGACCCAGTACTTC.